Listed below are T cell receptor beta chains from one sample, sequenced in a study of T cell repertoires in breast cancer. MiXCR was run by TCRdb on the emulsion pairing reads, yielding one entry per CDR3 protein. The sample records roughly 40,000 distinct CDR3 sequences, 45% being singletons. The sequenced sample consisted of CD8+ T cells. The receptors derive from a pool of human donors with breast cancer or a healthy control (not recorded which). Each CDR3 is given with its conserved first and last residue. The D gene is left open where the match is weak. Rows may omit the clone size; those that give it use once, few, many or a size class.

>NA|TRBJ2-3|NA|TRBV3-1
TGTGCCAGCAGCCAAGAGCGGGACACAGATACGCAGTATTTT
CASSQERDTDTQYF
>NA|TRBJ2-1|TRBD2|TRBV7-2
TGTGTTAGCAGGCCCGGACTAGCGGGATACAATGAGCAGTTCTTC
CVSRPGLAGYNEQFF
>many|TRBJ1-1|NA|TRBV6-1
TGTGCCAGCAGTGCCCTGGGACGGGACACTGAAGCTTTCTTT
CASSALGRDTEAFF
>once|TRBJ2-7|TRBD1|TRBV19
TGTGCCAGTAGCCGACAGGGTACCCACGAGCAGTACTTC
CASSRQGTHEQYF
>few|TRBJ2-7|TRBD2|TRBV3-1
TGTGCCAGCAGCGCAAGGACTAGCGGGAGGTACGAGCAGTACTTC
CASSARTSGRYEQYF
>NA|TRBJ2-5|NA|TRBV5-4
TGTGCCAGCAGCGGAACAGGGAACCGGGTAGAGACCCAGTACTTC
CASSGTGNRVETQYF
>few|TRBJ2-3|NA|TRBV6-5
TGTGCCAGCAGACCCGCTCCTCGAGGGGGGAGGCCAGATATGCAGTATTTT
CASRPAPRGGRPDMQYF
>NA|TRBJ1-6|NA|TRBV4-1
TGCGCCAGCAGCCCCCACCTCAGGATGAATAATTCACCCCTCCACTTT
CASSPHLRMNNSPLHF
>NA|TRBJ2-7|TRBD2|TRBV4-1
TGCGCCAGCAGCCAAGATATACTAGCGGGGCGTTACGAGCAGTACTTC
CASSQDILAGRYEQYF
>NA|TRBJ2-2|NA|TRBV19
TGTGCCACTCGGCGGACAATTAACACCGGGGAGCTGTTTTTT
CATRRTINTGELFF
>few|TRBJ2-5|TRBD2|TRBV4-2
TGTGCCAGCAGCCAAGAACTAGCGGGGGACCGGGAGACCCAGTACTTC
CASSQELAGDRETQYF
>few|TRBJ2-5|NA|TRBV7-9
TGTGCCAGCAGCTTATCCGGGTACCAAGAGACCCAGTACTTC
CASSLSGYQETQYF
>few|TRBJ2-3|TRBD2|TRBV7-9
TGTGCCAGCAGCTCCCTAGCGGGAGCAACAGATACGCAGTATTTT
CASSSLAGATDTQYF
>few|TRBJ2-3|NA|TRBV5-4
TGTGCCAGCAGCCCGGCTACCGGGACTGGTAGCACAGATACGCAGTATTTT
CASSPATGTGSTDTQYF
>NA|TRBJ2-1|TRBD2|TRBV28
TGTGCCAGCAGTCCTTGTCGGGGTAGCGGGAACCCGCTGATGGAGTTCTTC
CASSPCRGSGNPLMEFF